This T cell receptor beta chain was profiled in a study of cytomegalovirus exposure and HLA in healthy donors. Study-wide background: The study placed around 85% of its approximately 360 genotyped donors in the Caucasian-associated ancestry cluster. Regarding the study as a whole: What a later analysis reportedly showed was that an Asian-associated ancestry cluster had fewer N-insertions than the approximately 670-donor mean.

When sampled, the donors appeared nominally healthy, though they likely had unrecorded immune exposures. The V and J ends lost 2 bases and 5 bases, in that order; junction bases with no gene match: 7. Germline assignment: CDR1 MNHNS and CDR2 SASEGT. CDR3 size: 15 residues. A word on this clone: The antigen is not known.

The primer mix had 60 Vbeta and 13 Jbeta primers. Data came from immunoSEQ multiplex PCR; TCRdb stores just in-frame clones and leaves some out. This table lists 45,000 to 50,000 clones. The receptor comes from a male donor in good health and CMV-seronegative. This chain links TRBV6-1 with TRBJ1-1; the match to TRBD1 covers 8 bases. Sequencing was performed on PBMCs. The CDR3 loop reads CASSEPGQVGTEAFF. The DNA of the CDR3 is TGTGCCAGCAGTGAACCGGGACAGGTAGGGACTGAAGCTTTCTTT.